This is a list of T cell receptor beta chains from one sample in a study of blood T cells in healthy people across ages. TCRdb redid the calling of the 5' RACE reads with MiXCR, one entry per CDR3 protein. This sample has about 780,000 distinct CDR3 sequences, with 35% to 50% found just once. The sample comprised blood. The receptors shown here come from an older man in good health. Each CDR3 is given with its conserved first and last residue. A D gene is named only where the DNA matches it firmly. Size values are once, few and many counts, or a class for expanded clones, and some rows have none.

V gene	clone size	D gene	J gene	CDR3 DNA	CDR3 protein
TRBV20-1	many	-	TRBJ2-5	TGCAGTGCTAGTGACGGGGGCAGGGAGACCCAGTACTTC	CSASDGGRETQYF
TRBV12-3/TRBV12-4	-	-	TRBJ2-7	TGTGCCAGCAGTCCCATGCCTGCGCAGACCTACGAGCAGTACTTC	CASSPMPAQTYEQYF
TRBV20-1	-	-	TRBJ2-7	TGCAGTGCTGAGAGTCCCTACGAGCAGTACTTC	CSAESPYEQYF
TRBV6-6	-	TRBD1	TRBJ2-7	TGTGCCAGCAGCCACACCCCATACAGGGGGCTCTCCTACGAGCAGTACTTC	CASSHTPYRGLSYEQYF
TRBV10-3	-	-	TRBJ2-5	TGTGCCATCAGTGAATGGCAGGGGAGGAACCAAGAGACCCAGTACTTC	CAISEWQGRNQETQYF
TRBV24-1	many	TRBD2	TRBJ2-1	TGTGCCACCAGTGAGAGATCGGCGGGAGTATTCGATGAGCAGTTCTTC	CATSERSAGVFDEQFF
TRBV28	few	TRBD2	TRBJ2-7	TGTGCCAGCAGTTCCCAGGGACTAGCTCGGGGCCACGAGCAGTACTTC	CASSSQGLARGHEQYF
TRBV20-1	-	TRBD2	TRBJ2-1	TGCAGTGCGACGACTAGCGGGTCGTTCGATGAGCAGTTCTTC	CSATTSGSFDEQFF
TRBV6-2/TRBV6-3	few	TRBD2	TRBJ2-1	TGTGCCAGCTCCCTTCTAGCGGTAACCGAGCAGTTCTTC	CASSLLAVTEQFF
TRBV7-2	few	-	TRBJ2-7	TGTGCCAGCAGACCGGAGGCCCTCCTCGAGCAGTACTTC	CASRPEALLEQYF
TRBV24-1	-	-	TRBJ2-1	TGTGCCACCAGTAAAAAAACCGGGACCACGTACAATGAGCAGTTCTTC	CATSKKTGTTYNEQFF
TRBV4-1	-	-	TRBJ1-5	TGCGCCAGCAGCCAAATAGACATGGGGTTCAGCAATCAGCCCCAGCATTTT	CASSQIDMGFSNQPQHF
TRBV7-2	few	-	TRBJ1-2	TGTGCCAGCACCCCAGACGGGGGAAACTATGGCTACACCTTC	CASTPDGGNYGYTF
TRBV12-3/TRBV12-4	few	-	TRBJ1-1	TGTGCCAGCAGTTTATATGAGGTTGGGAACACTGAAGCTTTCTTT	CASSLYEVGNTEAFF
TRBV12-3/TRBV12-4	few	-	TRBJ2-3	TGTGCCAGCAGTTTGAAGGGGCAAGTGGATACGCAGTATTTT	CASSLKGQVDTQYF
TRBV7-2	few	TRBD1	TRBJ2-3	TGTGCCAGCAGCTTAGGGCCGACAGGGGTTTCAGATACGCAGTATTTT	CASSLGPTGVSDTQYF
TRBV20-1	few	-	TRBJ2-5	TGCAGTGCTAGAGGCCCTAGCGCCCAAGAGACCCAGTACTTC	CSARGPSAQETQYF
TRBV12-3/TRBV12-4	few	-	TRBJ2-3	TGTGCCAGCAGTGGGGACATGGGGGATACGCAGTATTTT	CASSGDMGDTQYF
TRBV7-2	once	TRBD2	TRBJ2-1	TGTGCCAGCAGCTTAGGGAGTAGCGGGGGGATGAATGAGCAGTTCTTC	CASSLGSSGGMNEQFF
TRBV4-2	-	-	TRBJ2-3	TGTGCCAGCAGCCAAGATCAAACGCAGTATTTT	CASSQDQTQYF
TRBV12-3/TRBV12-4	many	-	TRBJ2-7	TGTGCCAGCACCACATGGGGCGCCTACGAGCAGTACTTC	CASTTWGAYEQYF
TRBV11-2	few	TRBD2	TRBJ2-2	TGTGCCAGCCCCCACGGTCTAGCGGGAAATACCGGGGAGCTGTTTTTT	CASPHGLAGNTGELFF
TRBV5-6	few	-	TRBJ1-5	TGTGCCAGCAGCTTGTGGGGGACGGGGAATCAGCCCCAGCATTTT	CASSLWGTGNQPQHF
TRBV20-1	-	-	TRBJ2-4	TGCAGTGCTAGAGATGTTCGCAGGGGGGAGTCCCAGTACTTC	CSARDVRRGESQYF
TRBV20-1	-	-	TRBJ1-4	TGCAGTGCTAGAGATTCCCGAGGGACAACTAATGAAAAACTGTTTTTT	CSARDSRGTTNEKLFF
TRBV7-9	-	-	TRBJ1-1	TGTGCCAGCAGCCCCGGTCAGGGCTTTGTTGAAGCTTTCTTT	CASSPGQGFVEAFF
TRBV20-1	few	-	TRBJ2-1	TGCAGTGCTAGTGCTAGGGTAGGTCGAAGGCAGTTCTTC	CSASARVGRRQFF
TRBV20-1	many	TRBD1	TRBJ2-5	TGCAGTGCGCAAACCCCGAGGGGGCGCTTAGAGACCCAGTACTTC	CSAQTPRGRLETQYF
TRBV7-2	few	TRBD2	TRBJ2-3	TGTGCCAGCAGCATTCTAGCGGCTAGCACAGATACGCAGTATTTT	CASSILAASTDTQYF
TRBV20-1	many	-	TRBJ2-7	TGCAGTGCAAGTGTTGTGGAACCTAACTACGAGCAGTACTTC	CSASVVEPNYEQYF
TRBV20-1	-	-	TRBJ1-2	TGCAGTGCTAGGAGGGACATCTCTAACCATGGCTATACCTTC	CSARRDISNHGYTF
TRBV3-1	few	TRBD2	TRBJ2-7	TGTGCCAGCAGCCAAGATCTGGCTAGCGGGGTTTACGAGCAGTACTTC	CASSQDLASGVYEQYF
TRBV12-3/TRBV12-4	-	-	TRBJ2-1	TGTGCCAGCAGGCCCACAGCGAACAATGAGCAGTTCTTC	CASRPTANNEQFF
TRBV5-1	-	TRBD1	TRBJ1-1	TGCGCCAGCAGCGAGACAGGGGTTAACACTGAAGCTTTCTTT	CASSETGVNTEAFF
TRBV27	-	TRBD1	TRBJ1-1	TGTGCCAGCAGTTTCAGGGACAGGGGGCTGAACACTGAAGCTTTCTTT	CASSFRDRGLNTEAFF
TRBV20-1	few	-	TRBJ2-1	TGCAGTGCAAACCTCCCCACCAGTCCTACGGGCAATGAGCAGTTCTTC	CSANLPTSPTGNEQFF
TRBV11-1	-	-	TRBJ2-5	TGTGCCAGCAGCTTAAGGAGGGGCAAGGACCAAGAGACCCAGTACTTC	CASSLRRGKDQETQYF
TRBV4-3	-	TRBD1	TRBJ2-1	TGCGCCAGCAGCCAAGAAGACAGGGCGTCCTACAATGAGCAGTTCTTC	CASSQEDRASYNEQFF
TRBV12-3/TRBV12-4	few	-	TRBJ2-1	TGTGCCACACGGACTAACGAGAATGAGCAGTTCTTC	CATRTNENEQFF
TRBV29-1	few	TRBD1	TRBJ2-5	TGCAGCGGGCGGACAGGGCCATCGGGCGAGACCCAGTACTTC	CSGRTGPSGETQYF
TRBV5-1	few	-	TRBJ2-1	TGCGCCAGCAGCTTGGATGGACGACACAATGAGCAGTTCTTC	CASSLDGRHNEQFF
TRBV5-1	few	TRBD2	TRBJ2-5	TGCGCCAGCAGCTTGGAGCCGTCGGCTAGCGGGAGAGGAGAGACCCAGTACTTC	CASSLEPSASGRGETQYF
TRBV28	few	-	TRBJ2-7	TGTGCCAGCCAACGACAGAGAGCCTACGAGCAGTACTTC	CASQRQRAYEQYF